Listed below are T cell receptor beta chains from one sample, sequenced in a study of blood T cell repertoires in COVID-19. Profiled with immunoSEQ multiplex PCR; TCRdb holds only in-frame clones, not every one. The data show around 240,000 clones, with about nine tenths seen just once and 0.87% held by the top ten. Sequenced input: PBMCs or T cells enriched from blood (not recorded which). The receptors originated from a man between 50 and 59 years old who had been exposed to COVID-19. Both conserved end residues are part of each CDR3. D genes are given only for firm matches. Clone size is stated in some rows and not others, as once, few, many or a class when expanded.

TRBJ2-1	TRBV3-1/TRBV3-2	NA	TRBD2	TGTGCCAGCAGCCGCGGGGGGCACCCTTACAATGAGCAGTTCTTC	CASSRGGHPYNEQFF
TRBJ1-2	TRBV28	few	NA	TGTGCCAGCAGTTCGGTCCACGGAGACTATGGCTACACCTTC	CASSSVHGDYGYTF
TRBJ2-1	TRBV11-2	NA	TRBD2	TGTGCCAGCAGCGTCCAGGACGGGGAGGGTAGAGACAATGAGCAGTTCTTC	CASSVQDGEGRDNEQFF
TRBJ2-7	TRBV27	NA	NA	TGTGCCAGCAGTCCGAGCTCCTACGAGCAGTACTTC	CASSPSSYEQYF
TRBJ1-1	TRBV9	once	NA	TGTGCCAGCACCACGGGGAGTAGGAACACTGAAGCTTTCTTT	CASTTGSRNTEAFF
TRBJ1-2	TRBV2	NA	TRBD1	TGTGCCAGCAGTGAAGGTGGACAGGGGCCCTATGGCTACACCTTC	CASSEGGQGPYGYTF
TRBJ1-2	TRBV27	NA	NA	TGTGCCAGCAGTTTAAAGCCTCGAGGTGGCTACACCTTC	CASSLKPRGGYTF
TRBJ2-1	TRBV18	NA	NA	TGTGCCAGCTCACCACCACACAGGGTGGGTGAGCAGTTCTTC	CASSPPHRVGEQFF
TRBJ1-3	TRBV10-1	NA	TRBD1	TGCGCCAGCATCTTGACAGGGGCCTCTGGAAACACCATATATTTT	CASILTGASGNTIYF
TRBJ1-5	TRBV28	NA	NA	TGTGCCAGCAGTTTAATACTAAGCCAGCCCCAGCATTTT	CASSLILSQPQHF
TRBJ1-4	TRBV4-1	NA	NA	TGCGCCAGCAGCCTCTTCTACAGCCGGGGACGCGGGGGGGAAAAACTGTTTTTT	CASSLFYSRGRGGEKLFF
TRBJ1-1	TRBV27	NA	TRBD1	TGTGCCAGCAGCGCCAGTGGAGGGGACAGGGGGTTGGTAGCTTTCTTT	CASSASGGDRGLVAFF
TRBJ2-5	TRBV7-2	NA	TRBD2	TGTGCCAGCAGCTTAGCCGGGGGGGCGGGAGAGACCCAGTACTTC	CASSLAGGAGETQYF
TRBJ2-6	TRBV5-6	NA	NA	TGTGCCAGCAGCTTGGGAGGGAGAGTCTCTGGGGCCAACGTCCTGACTTTC	CASSLGGRVSGANVLTF
TRBJ1-6	TRBV28	NA	NA	TGTGCCAGCAGTCGTCTTGGGGCAGCCGCAGGTTCACCCCTCCACTTT	CASSRLGAAAGSPLHF
TRBJ2-3	TRBV7-3	NA	TRBD2	TGTGCCAGCAGCCCTCGGGCGACTAGCGCCTCCACAGATACGCAGTATTTT	CASSPRATSASTDTQYF
TRBJ2-2	TRBV4-2	NA	NA	TGTGCCAGCAGCCCCGGACTATCCAACACCGGGGAGCTGTTTTTT	CASSPGLSNTGELFF
TRBJ2-5	TRBV19	NA	NA	TGTGCCAGTAGTATGCCTACCCAAGAGACCCAGTACTTC	CASSMPTQETQYF
TRBJ1-1	TRBV7-2	NA	TRBD1	TGTGCCAGCAGCCCCGACAGGGTGGAAGCTTTCTTT	CASSPDRVEAFF
TRBJ2-1	TRBV18	NA	NA	TGTGCCAGCTCACAGGACTCAAACAATGAGCAGTTCTTC	CASSQDSNNEQFF
TRBJ2-1	TRBV5-1	NA	TRBD1	TGCGCCAGCAGCTTGGCAGGGGGCGGCTACAATGAGCAGTTCTTC	CASSLAGGGYNEQFF